One and the same sample provided the 15 T cell receptor beta chains below, sequenced in a study of T-cell reconstitution after alpha-beta-depleted transplantation in children. The library targeted TCRbeta and was prepared with unique molecular identifiers. TCRdb re-called the PCR reads through MiXCR, storing one row per CDR3 protein. The data contain about 230,000 distinct CDR3 sequences, approximately 10% of them singletons. This sample comprised PBMCs from the stem cell graft donor, obtained from the stem cell graft. Receptors originate from a human donor who donated a stem cell graft to a child with acute lymphoblastic leukemia.

In nucleotides, the CDR3 is TGCAGTGCTAGAGATTGGACTAGCGGGGAGAGCGACGAGCAGTACTTC. The encoded protein is CSARDWTSGESDEQYF. The rearrangement uses TRBV20-1 and TRBJ2-7; 12 bases map to TRBD2. V shed 0 bases and J 5 bases; nucleotides not matched to a gene: 8. The germline gives CDR1 DFQATT, CDR2 SNEGSKA (reference sequence). There are 16 residues in the CDR3.

This clonotype was seen repeatedly, ten times or more. This rearrangement joins TRBV28 to TRBJ1-5, with TRBD1 identical over 7 bases. Trimming at V came to 3 bases and at J to 6 bases, leaving 5 bases not matched to a gene. This CDR3 comprises 14 residues. Germline assignment: CDR1 MDHEN and CDR2 SYDVKM. CDR3 protein: CASSFRQGSQPQHF. Written as DNA, the CDR3 is TGTGCCAGCAGTTTTAGACAGGGCAGTCAGCCCCAGCATTTT. The complete variable domain, with remaining parts taken from reference TRBV28 and TRBJ1-5, reads DVKVTQSSRYLVKRTGEKVFLECVQDMDHENMFWYRQDPGLGLRLIYFSYDVKMKEKGDIPEGYSVSREKKERFSLILESASTNQTSMYLCASSFRQGSQPQHFGDGTRLSIL.

A few counts support this clonotype. V and J are TRBV6-5 and TRBJ1-6; TRBD1 is a possible D gene (6 bases). The CDR3 length is 18 residues. Trimming cost V 2 bases and J 10 bases, with 24 bases left between them. The germline gives CDR1 MNHEY, CDR2 SVGAGI. The CDR3 coding sequence is TGTGCCAGCAGTTACGAGATGGACAGTTTGGGATTAGGCTCACCCCTCCACTTT. Protein product: CASSYEMDSLGLGSPLHF.

About this clonotype: Just one base apart from a much larger clone, this may be a read error. CDR3 sequence: CASSDGWDQYF. DNA for the CDR3: TGTGCCAGCAGCGACGGGTGGGATCAGTACTTC. The chain carries TRBV7-2 and TRBJ2-4, with D uncertain. This CDR3 region has 11 residues. Germline V gives CDR1 SGHTA, CDR2 FQGNSA. The V end was cut by 5 bases, the J end by 12 bases, with 11 bases between. The full variable domain, with the rest looked up from reference TRBV7-2 and TRBJ2-4, is GAGVSQSPSNKVTEKGKDVELRCDPISGHTALYWYRQSLGQGLEFLIYFQGNSAPDKSGLPSDRFSAERTGGSVSTLTIQRTQQEDSAVYLCASSDGWDQYFGAGTRLSVL.

This clonotype was observed many times. This chain connects TRBV20-1 to TRBJ1-4; TRBD1 agrees at 7 bases. The CDR3 sequence is 15 residues long. The germline V gene has CDR1 DFQATT and CDR2 SNEGSKA (reference sequence). The J segment lost 4 bases and the V segment lost 0 bases, leaving 5 bases of the junction unmatched. DNA of the CDR3: TGCAGTGCTAGAGATCTCGGGACAGATAATGAAAAACTGTTTTTT. Protein product: CSARDLGTDNEKLFF.

This clonotype came up many times. The chain uses TRBV5-1 and TRBJ2-7; TRBD1 or TRBD2 may be the D gene (5 bases each). Trimming left V 4 bases short and J 6 bases short, with 17 bases between. This CDR3 is 14 amino acids long. Germline values: CDR1 SGHRS, CDR2 YFSETQ. CDR3 residues: CASSISGTLGEQYF. The CDR3 DNA sequence: TGCGCCAGCAGCATTTCCGGGACCTTGGGCGAGCAGTACTTC.

This clonotype was found a few times. V and J are TRBV9 and TRBJ2-7; D gene uncertain. Trimming left V 0 bases short and J 6 bases short, with 19 bases between. This CDR3 comprises 16 residues. Germline V gene sequence: CDR1 SGDLS, CDR2 YYNGEE. The CDR3 DNA reads TGTGCCAGCAGCGTAGAGGCGGTCCCTGCTTTTGTCGAGCAGTACTTC. Encoded protein: CASSVEAVPAFVEQYF.

This clonotype was seen a few times. V is TRBV5-1 and J is TRBJ2-2, with TRBD2 matching over 9 bases. The trim removed 4 bases at V and 0 bases at J, leaving 4 bases unmatched. This CDR3 has 16 residues. Germline-derived CDR1 and CDR2 are SGHRS and YFSETQ. CDR3 loop: CASSISGSANTGELFF. CDR3 nucleotides: TGCGCCAGCAGCATTAGCGGGAGCGCGAACACCGGGGAGCTGTTTTTT.

The sample holds a few counts of this clonotype. The rearrangement uses TRBV4-1 and TRBJ2-1; no firm D call. This CDR3 contains 17 residues. In germline, CDR1 is MGHRA, CDR2 YSYEKL. Between the trimmed V and J ends, which lost 2 bases and 4 bases, there was a span of 18 bases. For the CDR3, the DNA is TGCGCCAGCAGCCAATCGCCGGGCACACTACAATACAATGAGCAGTTCTTC. It specifies CASSQSPGTLQYNEQFF.

The rearrangement uses TRBV2 and TRBJ2-3; a weak D match, TRBD2 (5 bases). This CDR3 spans 14 amino acids. The V gene lost 1 base and the J gene lost 4 bases, with 9 bases spanning the gap. Germline CDR1 SNHLY, CDR2 FYNNEI. Here the CDR3 DNA reads TGTGCCAGCAGTGAAGGCTCGCGGGCAGATACGCAGTATTTT. Encoded protein: CASSEGSRADTQYF. Full variable domain (missing parts from reference TRBV2 and TRBJ2-3): EPEVTQTPSHQVTQMGQEVILRCVPISNHLYFYWYRQILGQKVEFLVSFYNNEISEKSEIFDDQFSVERPDGSNFTLKIRSTKLEDSAMYFCASSEGSRADTQYFGPGTRLTVL.

This clonotype was seen only a few times. This sequence joins TRBV6-5 and TRBJ1-6, with D hard to call. Trimming shortened V by 8 bases and J by 0 bases, and 11 bases separated the two germline ends. CDR3 size: 15 residues. Germline V CDR1 and CDR2: MNHEY, SVGAGI. CDR3 residues: CASRGESSYNSPLHF. In DNA, the CDR3 is TGTGCCAGCCGAGGCGAGTCCTCCTATAATTCACCCCTCCACTTT.

This clonotype was recorded many times. The DNA for the CDR3 is TGTGCCAGCAGCTCCTATGACAGAGCCTATGGCTACACCTTC. Translation: CASSSYDRAYGYTF. V and J are TRBV7-2 and TRBJ1-2; maybe TRBD1 (5 bases). This CDR3 is 14 amino acids long. Germline V gene data show CDR1 as SGHTA and CDR2 as FQGNSA. V gave up 4 bases and J gave up 4 bases, with 13 bases separating them.

This clonotype was detected ten times or more. V and J are TRBV29-1 and TRBJ1-1, with a possible D match to TRBD1 (5 bases). The germline V gene encodes CDR1 SQVTM and CDR2 ANQGSEA. This CDR3 comprises 13 residues. Between the trimmed V and J ends, which lost 7 bases and 0 bases, there was a span of 12 bases. The CDR3: CSADRGMNTEAFF. The CDR3 DNA is TGCAGCGCTGATCGGGGGATGAACACTGAAGCTTTCTTT.

The chain links TRBV5-1 to TRBJ1-3; TRBD1 might be the D (5 bases). Trimming pared 0 bases from V and 3 bases from J, leaving 16 bases between. Per the germline V gene, CDR1 is SGHRS and CDR2 is YFSETQ. The CDR3 is 17 residues long. DNA of the CDR3: TGCGCCAGCAGCTTGGGCCCGGCAGGGAGGAGTGGAAACACCATATATTTT. It codes for CASSLGPAGRSGNTIYF. Filled out from reference TRBV5-1 and TRBJ1-3, the complete variable domain reads KAGVTQTPRYLIKTRGQQVTLSCSPISGHRSVSWYQQTPGQGLQFLFEYFSETQRNKGNFPGRFSGRQFSNSRSEMNVSTLELGDSALYLCASSLGPAGRSGNTIYFGEGSWLTVV.

This clonotype was seen repeatedly, ten times or more. The chain recombines TRBV5-1 with TRBJ1-6; tentative D call: TRBD1 (5 bases). The CDR3 sequence is 17 residues long. The germline V and J ends were trimmed by 4 bases and 8 bases, with 22 bases remaining between them. Germline V gene data show CDR1 as SGHRS and CDR2 as YFSETQ. The CDR3 DNA reads TGCGCCAGCAGCGCCCGCTTGGAGGGGCGGCGTGATTCACCCCTCCACTTT. This translates into CASSARLEGRRDSPLHF.